This T cell receptor beta chain is from a study of T-cell memory formation after mild COVID-19. This clonotype was counted a few times. The antigen is unknown. CDR3 length: 13 residues. Trimming took 2 bases from V and 7 from J, leaving 8 bases between them. Germline assignment: CDR1 SGHTA and CDR2 FQGTGA. Libraries for TCRalpha and TCRbeta carried sample barcodes and unique molecular identifiers via 5'RACE. One entry per CDR3 protein, called by TCRdb with MiXCR from the 5' RACE reads. The table includes a few hundred thousand distinct CDR3 sequences, around 28% detected once. Study-wide findings and caveats: Several responding clones turned up in pre-infection memory, indicating that cross-reactive memory may have taken part. Those CD4+ clones that contracted were mainly in CM and EM (CD8+ ones in EMRA). Whether day 37 second-wave clones are SARS-CoV-2-specific was not confirmed.

Sample: PBMCs or a T cell subset sorted from them (not recorded which). This receptor was identified in an adult woman who had mild COVID-19 (a few samples of this study predate the infection). Cell type and time point are not known. The gene calls are TRBV7-3 and TRBJ2-2; no clear D. DNA for the CDR3: TGTGCCAGCAGCTTACAAGGTGTCGGGGAGCTGTTTTTT. The encoded protein is CASSLQGVGELFF.